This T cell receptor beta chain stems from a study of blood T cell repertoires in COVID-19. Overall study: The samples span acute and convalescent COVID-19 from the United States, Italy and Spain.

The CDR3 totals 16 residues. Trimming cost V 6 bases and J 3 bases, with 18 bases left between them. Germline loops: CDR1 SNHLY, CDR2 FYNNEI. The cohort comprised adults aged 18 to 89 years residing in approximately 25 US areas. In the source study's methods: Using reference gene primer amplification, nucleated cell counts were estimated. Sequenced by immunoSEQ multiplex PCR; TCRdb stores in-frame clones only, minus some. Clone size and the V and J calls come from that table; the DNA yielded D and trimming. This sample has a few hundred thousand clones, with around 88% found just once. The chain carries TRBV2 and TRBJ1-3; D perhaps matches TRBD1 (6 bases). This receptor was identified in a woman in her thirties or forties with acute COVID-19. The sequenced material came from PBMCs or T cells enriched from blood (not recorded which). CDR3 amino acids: CASSPAPGAFGNTIYF. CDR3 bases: TGTGCCAGCAGCCCCGCGCCAGGGGCGTTTGGAAACACCATATATTTT.